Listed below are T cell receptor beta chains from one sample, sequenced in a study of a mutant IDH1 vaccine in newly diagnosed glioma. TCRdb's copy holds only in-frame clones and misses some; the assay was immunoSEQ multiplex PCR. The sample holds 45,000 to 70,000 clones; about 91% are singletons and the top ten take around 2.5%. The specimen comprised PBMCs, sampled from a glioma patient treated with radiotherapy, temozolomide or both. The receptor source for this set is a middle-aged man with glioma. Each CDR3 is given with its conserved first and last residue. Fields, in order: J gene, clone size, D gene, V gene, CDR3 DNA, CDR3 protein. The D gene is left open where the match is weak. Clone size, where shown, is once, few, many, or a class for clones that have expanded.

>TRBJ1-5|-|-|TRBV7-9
TGTGCCAGCAGCTTAGCCTATCAGCCCCAGCATTTT
CASSLAYQPQHF
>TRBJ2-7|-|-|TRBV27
TGTGCCAGCAGTCCCGCTGGCAGCTACGAGCAGTACTTC
CASSPAGSYEQYF
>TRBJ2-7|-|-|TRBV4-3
TGCGCCAGCAGCCAAGACCACAGACCCCTATTTGGGTACGAGCAGTACTTC
CASSQDHRPLFGYEQYF
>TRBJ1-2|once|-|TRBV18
TGTGCCAGCTCACCAAGACCCCAAGATGGCTACACCTTC
CASSPRPQDGYTF
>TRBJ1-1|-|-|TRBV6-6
TGTGCCAGCACCCACCGGAAGGGAAGTAAGACTGAAGCTTTCTTT
CASTHRKGSKTEAFF
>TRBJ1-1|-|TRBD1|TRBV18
TGTGCCAGCTCACTTCCGGGACAGGGCACGTCTGAAGCTTTCTTT
CASSLPGQGTSEAFF
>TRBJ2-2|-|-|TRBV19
TGTGCCAGTACACCGTTTAAGGGGAGGACCGGGGAGCTGTTTTTT
CASTPFKGRTGELFF
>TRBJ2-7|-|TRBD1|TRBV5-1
TGCGCCAGCAGCTCCGGGACAGGGTTTACCTACGAGCAGTACTTC
CASSSGTGFTYEQYF
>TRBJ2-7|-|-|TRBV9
TGTGCCAGCAGCGGCCGGGCCTCGAGGGCCGAGCAGTACTTC
CASSGRASRAEQYF
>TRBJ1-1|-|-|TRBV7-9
TGTGCCAGCAGCTTAGGGGGGGAAGTTGAAGCTTTCTTT
CASSLGGEVEAFF
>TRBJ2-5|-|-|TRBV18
TGTGCCAGCTCACCGGGGTCTCGGGAGACCCAGTACTTC
CASSPGSRETQYF
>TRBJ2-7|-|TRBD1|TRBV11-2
TGTGCCAGCAGCTTAGCTCCCCTGACAGGGGGATCATCCCATTACGAGCAGTACTTC
CASSLAPLTGGSSHYEQYF
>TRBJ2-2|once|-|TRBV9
TGTGCCAGCAGCGCCCGACAGGCGAACACCGGGGAGCTGTTTTTT
CASSARQANTGELFF
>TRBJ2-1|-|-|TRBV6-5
TGTGCCAGCAGTTACTCCGACGCCTACTACAATGAGCAGTTCTTC
CASSYSDAYYNEQFF
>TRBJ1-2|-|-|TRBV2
TGTGCCAGCAGTGAATCAGGTACTAACTATGGCTACACCTTC
CASSESGTNYGYTF
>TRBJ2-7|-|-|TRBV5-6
TGTGCCAGCAGCCGTGGACAGCTCCGCCGGGACGAGCAGTACTTC
CASSRGQLRRDEQYF
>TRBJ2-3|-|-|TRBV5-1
TGCGCCAGCAGCTTGATGGGAGCAGATACGCAGTATTTT
CASSLMGADTQYF
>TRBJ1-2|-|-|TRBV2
TGTGCCAGCAGTGCCACGGGGGGCCGGGGCTACACCTTC
CASSATGGRGYTF
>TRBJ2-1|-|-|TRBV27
TGTGCCAGCAGCTCCGCCGAGCCTTCTGGGTACAATGAGCAGTTCTTC
CASSSAEPSGYNEQFF
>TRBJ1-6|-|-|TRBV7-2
TGTGCCAGCAGCTTAAGTGGTTCGGCCGGGAATTCACCCCTCCACTTT
CASSLSGSAGNSPLHF
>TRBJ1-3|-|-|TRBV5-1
TGCGCCAGCAGCTTGACCGGGAGCAACGGAAACACCATATATTTT
CASSLTGSNGNTIYF
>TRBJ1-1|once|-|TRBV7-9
TGTGCCAGCAGCTTAGGAATGGTGGCTTTGGGCACTGAAGCTTTCTTT
CASSLGMVALGTEAFF
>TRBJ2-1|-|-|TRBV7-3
TGTGCCAGCAGCTTGTCGCGGGACTCCAATGAGCAGTTCTTC
CASSLSRDSNEQFF
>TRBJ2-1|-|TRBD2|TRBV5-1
TGCGCCAGCAGCTTGGGCGGGAGGGCCTGGGATGAGCAGTTCTTC
CASSLGGRAWDEQFF
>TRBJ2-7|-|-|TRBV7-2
TGTGCCAGTGGACAGCAACCAAACTCCTACGAGCAGTACTTC
CASGQQPNSYEQYF
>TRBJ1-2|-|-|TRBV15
TGTGCCACCAGCAGAGATGCAGGAATCTATGGCTACACCTTC
CATSRDAGIYGYTF
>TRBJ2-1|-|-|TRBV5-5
TGTGCCAGCAGCTCCAACCCGGGGGTTGGATACAATGAGCAGTTCTTC
CASSSNPGVGYNEQFF
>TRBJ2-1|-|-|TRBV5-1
TGCGCCAGCAGCTTGGCCGCCGGGTACAATGAGCAGTTCTTC
CASSLAAGYNEQFF
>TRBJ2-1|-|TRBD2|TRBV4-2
TGTGCCAGCAGCCATGGTGAGACTAGCGGGGGTGCTCAGTTCTTC
CASSHGETSGGAQFF
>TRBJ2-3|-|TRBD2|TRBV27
TGTGCCAGCAGCCTCTCGTTAGCGGGAGGGCCCGATACGCAGTATTTT
CASSLSLAGGPDTQYF
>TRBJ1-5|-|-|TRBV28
TGTGCCAGCAGTTTAGGACGGAGAAGCAATCAGCCCCAGCATTTT
CASSLGRRSNQPQHF
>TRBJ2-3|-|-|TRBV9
TGTGCCAGCAGCGTAGGCCTTCTTTACACAGATACGCAGTATTTT
CASSVGLLYTDTQYF
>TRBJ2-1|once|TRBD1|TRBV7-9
TGTGCCAGCAGCATTGGGACAGGGAGTAATGAGCAGTTCTTC
CASSIGTGSNEQFF
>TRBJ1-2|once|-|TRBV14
TGTGCCAGCAGTAATTGGGGCACCAACTATGGCTACACCTTC
CASSNWGTNYGYTF
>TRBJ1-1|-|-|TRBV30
TGTGCCTGGAGTGTACCGTTGAACACTGAAGCTTTCTTT
CAWSVPLNTEAFF
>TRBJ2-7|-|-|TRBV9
TGTGCCAGCAGCGGGGGGGCGGCCTACGAGCAGTACTTC
CASSGGAAYEQYF
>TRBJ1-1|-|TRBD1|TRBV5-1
TGCGCCAGCCAGCCTGGACAGGGGAACACTGAAGCTTTCTTT
CASQPGQGNTEAFF
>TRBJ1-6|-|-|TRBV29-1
TGCAGCGTTGCATTATCACGGGATTCACCCCTCCACTTT
CSVALSRDSPLHF
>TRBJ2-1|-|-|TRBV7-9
TGTGCCAGCAGCCAAGACTTGATCTACAATGAGCAGTTCTTC
CASSQDLIYNEQFF
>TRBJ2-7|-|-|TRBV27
TGTGCCAGCAGTTCCCTCGGCTCAAATACAATGTTCGACGAGCAGTACTTC
CASSSLGSNTMFDEQYF
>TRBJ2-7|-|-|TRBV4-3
TGCGCCAGCAGCCCGGAAGGGGGCTACGAGCAGTACTTC
CASSPEGGYEQYF
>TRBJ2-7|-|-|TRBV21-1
TGTGCCAGCAGCAAAGATGTCGCTACCTACGAGCAGTACTTC
CASSKDVATYEQYF
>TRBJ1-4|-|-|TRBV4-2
TGTGCCAGCAGCCAAGGTAACAGCGCTACTAATGAAAAACTGTTTTTT
CASSQGNSATNEKLFF
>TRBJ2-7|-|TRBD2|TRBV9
TGTGCCAGCAGCAAGACTAGCGGGAGGGGGTACGAGCAGTACTTC
CASSKTSGRGYEQYF
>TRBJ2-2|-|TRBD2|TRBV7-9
TGTGCCAGCAGCTTAGAACTAGCGGGAGATGGGACCGGGGAGCTGTTTTTT
CASSLELAGDGTGELFF
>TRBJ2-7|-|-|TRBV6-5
TGTGCCAGCAGTTATTTGGCTGGTCCCTACGAGCAGTACTTC
CASSYLAGPYEQYF
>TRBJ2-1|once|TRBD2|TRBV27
TGTGCCTCCGCTAGCGGGAGTTACAATGAGCAGTTCTTC
CASASGSYNEQFF
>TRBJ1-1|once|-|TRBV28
TGTGCCAGCAGTCAGCAGAGGCAGGGGTCTCCTATGAACACTGAAGCTTTCTTT
CASSQQRQGSPMNTEAFF
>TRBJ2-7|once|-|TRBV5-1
TGCGCCAGCAGCTTGGCCGGGGTCTACGAGCAGTACTTC
CASSLAGVYEQYF
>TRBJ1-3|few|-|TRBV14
TGTGCCAGCAGCCAATCTCTCTTCTCTGGAAACACCATATATTTT
CASSQSLFSGNTIYF
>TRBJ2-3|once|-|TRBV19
TGTGCCAGTAGTATATCAGGGGTTAGCACAGATACGCAGTATTTT
CASSISGVSTDTQYF
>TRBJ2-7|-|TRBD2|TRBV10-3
TGTGCCATCAGAGACCCGGGACTAGCGGGATACGAGCAGTACTTC
CAIRDPGLAGYEQYF
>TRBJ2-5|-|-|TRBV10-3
TGTGCCATCAGTGAGTCGAACCCAGAGACCCAGTACTTC
CAISESNPETQYF
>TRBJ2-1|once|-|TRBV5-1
TGCGCCAGCAGCTTGGGAGGGGGGCGGAATTACAATGAGCAGTTCTTC
CASSLGGGRNYNEQFF
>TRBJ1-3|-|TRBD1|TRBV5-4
TGTGCCAGCAGCTCCTGGACAGGGGGCAGAAACACCATATATTTT
CASSSWTGGRNTIYF
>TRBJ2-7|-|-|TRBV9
TGTGCCAGCAGCGCCCGACTGGGAACCTACGAGCAGTACTTC
CASSARLGTYEQYF
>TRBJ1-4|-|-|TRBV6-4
TGTGCCAGCAGTGCCCTCCCGGGGGGAGGGCTGTTTTTT
CASSALPGGGLFF
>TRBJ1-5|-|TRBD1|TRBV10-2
TGCGCCAGCAGGGGACAGATTAGCAATCAGCCCCAGCATTTT
CASRGQISNQPQHF
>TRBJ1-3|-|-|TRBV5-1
TGCGCCAGCAGCCTCGGACAGAGCTACTCTGGAAACACCATATATTTT
CASSLGQSYSGNTIYF
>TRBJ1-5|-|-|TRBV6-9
TGTGCCAGCACCCACCTAATGGGGGAAGGCGACAATCAGCCCCAGCATTTT
CASTHLMGEGDNQPQHF